This T cell receptor beta chain came from a study of long-term antiretroviral therapy in people with HIV. This was the immunoSEQ v3.0 assay at survey level. The data were produced by immunoSEQ multiplex PCR, yet TCRdb's version contains in-frame clones alone and is incomplete. The table lists 22,000 or so clones, 87% of them singletons, with about 3.3% in the top ten. V trimming: 4 bases; J trimming: 3 bases; junction bases outside the gene matches: 3. CDR1 and CDR2 (germline): SGHRS, YFSETQ. There are 14 residues in the CDR3. V and J are TRBV5-1 and TRBJ2-7; 11 bases fit TRBD2. Sequences were derived from unsorted PBMCs, sampled 2.6 years after starting antiretroviral therapy. The clonotype originates from a woman in her forties or fifties with HIV. The CDR3 reads CASSAGLAVYEQYF. Here the CDR3 DNA reads TGCGCCAGCAGCGCGGGACTAGCGGTCTACGAGCAGTACTTC.